What follows are 9 T cell receptor beta chains derived from one specimen sequenced in a study of blood T cell repertoires in COVID-19. TCRdb's table, derived via immunoSEQ multiplex PCR, lists solely in-frame clones and lacks some. The data hold 200,000 to 250,000 clones, with more than 75% observed a single time. The specimen sequenced was peripheral blood. The receptor set was obtained from a woman of 80 years or more with COVID-19, enrolled during active disease.

This chain connects TRBV28 to TRBJ2-2; the D gene is possibly TRBD1 (6 bases). The V end was cut by 4 bases, the J end by 1 base, with 10 bases between. Germline V lookup: CDR1 MDHEN, CDR2 SYDVKM. This CDR3 spans 15 amino acids. DNA for the CDR3: TGTGCCAGCAGTTCAGGGGACATGAACACCGGGGAGCTGTTTTTT. Amino acid sequence: CASSSGDMNTGELFF.

The V call is TRBV7-9, the J call TRBJ2-5; no clear D. Germline CDR1 reads SEHNR; CDR2 reads FQNEAQ (reference sequence). The CDR3 is made up of 15 amino acids. V dropped 0 bases and J dropped 2 bases, with 10 bases sitting between them. CDR3 sequence (DNA): TGTGCCAGCAGCTTAGCCGGAGCACCTCAAGAGACCCAGTACTTC. Translated: CASSLAGAPQETQYF.

CDR3 residues: CASIRTVNGMVFF. CDR3 sequence (DNA): TGTGCCAGCATCCGAACTGTCAACGGGATGGTGTTCTTC. The chain has TRBV2 and TRBJ2-1; D perhaps matches TRBD2 (5 bases). The germline V and J ends were trimmed by 7 bases and 15 bases, with 22 bases remaining between them. The germline V gene has CDR1 SNHLY and CDR2 FYNNEI. The CDR3 is 13 residues long.

The chain has TRBV6-5 and TRBJ1-4; 7 bases map to TRBD1. This CDR3 has 15 residues. From germline, CDR1 is MNHEY and CDR2 SVGAGI. V trimming: 10 bases; J trimming: 8 bases; junction bases outside the gene matches: 16. CDR3: CAISTGNTGVEKLFF. In DNA, the CDR3 is TGTGCCATTTCCACAGGGAATACAGGGGTCGAAAAACTGTTTTTT.

The V gene is TRBV12-3 or TRBV12-4, the J gene TRBJ2-3; possibly TRBD2 for D (6 bases). V was shortened by 6 bases and J by 4 bases, with 11 bases between the two germline ends. The CDR3 totals 13 residues. The CDR3 bases are TGTGCCAGCAGCCGCCGGGGGTCAGATACGCAGTATTTT. Translation gives CASSRRGSDTQYF.

The V gene is TRBV11-2, the J gene TRBJ2-3; maybe TRBD2 (6 bases). The germline V gene has CDR1 SGHAT and CDR2 FQNNGV. This CDR3 spans 14 amino acids. Trimming removed 1 base at V and 4 bases at J, with 9 bases between. The CDR3 sequence: CASSLALASDTQYF. For the CDR3, the DNA is TGTGCCAGCAGCTTAGCACTAGCCTCAGATACGCAGTATTTT.

This chain joins TRBV6-5 and TRBJ1-1; no firm D call. Trimming took 8 bases from V and 0 from J, leaving 7 bases between them. The CDR3 is 12 residues long. In germline, CDR1 is MNHEY, CDR2 SVGAGI. This CDR3 is CASGRMNTEAFF. The CDR3 DNA reads as TGTGCCAGCGGCAGGATGAACACTGAAGCTTTCTTT.

This clone was observed a handful of times. The chain couples TRBV2 to TRBJ1-1; tentatively, D is TRBD1 (6 bases). V was cut by 7 bases and J by 1 base, with 10 bases left in between. This CDR3 comprises 13 residues. CDR1 SNHLY and CDR2 FYNNEI come from the germline V gene. CDR3 protein: CASNQQGNTEAFF. The CDR3 DNA reads TGTGCCAGCAATCAACAGGGGAACACTGAAGCTTTCTTT.

This sequence joins TRBV5-1 and TRBJ1-1; TRBD1 agrees at 9 bases. CDR1 SGHRS and CDR2 YFSETQ come from the germline V gene. The CDR3 totals 16 residues. V gave up 0 bases and J gave up 0 bases; unmatched junction bases: 3. CDR3 region: CASSLGGTGLNTEAFF. As DNA, the CDR3 is TGCGCCAGCAGCTTGGGAGGGACAGGGCTGAACACTGAAGCTTTCTTT.